Below are 25 T cell receptor beta chains sequenced from a single sample in a study of blood T cell repertoires in COVID-19. Data came from immunoSEQ multiplex PCR; TCRdb stores just in-frame clones and leaves some out. The sample gives fewer than 85,000 clones, 82% of which show up once; more than 4% is in the top ten. Sequences were obtained from peripheral blood. These receptors were collected from an older woman with acute or convalescent COVID-19.

The V and J genes are TRBV6-5 and TRBJ2-7; the D gene is possibly TRBD1 (5 bases). Germline V gene data show CDR1 as MNHEY and CDR2 as SVGAGI. Trimming stripped 3 bases from V and 2 bases from J, with 14 bases between. This CDR3 comprises 15 residues. The CDR3 loop is CASSYTGWNPYEQYF. The CDR3 bases are TGTGCCAGCAGTTATACAGGCTGGAATCCCTACGAGCAGTACTTC.

The table lists this clone with a few counts. The V and J genes are TRBV11-2 and TRBJ2-1; TRBD1 agrees at 11 bases. The CDR3 extends over 15 amino acids. Unmatched junction bases numbered 5, after V lost 6 bases and J lost 4 bases. Germline-derived CDR1 and CDR2 are SGHAT and FQNNGV. The CDR3 reads CASSLGQGAYNEQFF. The CDR3 DNA sequence: TGTGCCAGCAGTCTAGGACAGGGGGCTTACAATGAGCAGTTCTTC. The variable domain in full, completed from reference TRBV11-2 and TRBJ2-1, reads EAGVAQSPRYKIIEKRQSVAFWCNPISGHATLYWYQQILGQGPKLLIQFQNNGVVDDSQLPKDRFSAERLKGVDSTLKIQPAKLEDSAVYLCASSLGQGAYNEQFFGPGTRLTVL.

V is TRBV27 and J is TRBJ1-1; 8 bases line up with TRBD1. The germline CDR1 and CDR2 sequences are MNHEY and SMNVEV (reference sequence). The length of the CDR3 is 14 residues. J lost 0 bases, V lost 10 bases, and 7 bases had no gene match. The DNA for the CDR3 is TGTGCCACACAGGACAGGGATCTGAACACTGAAGCTTTCTTT. Translating it yields CATQDRDLNTEAFF.

The chain recombines TRBV11-2 with TRBJ1-1; D may be TRBD1 (6 bases). Trimming stripped 5 bases from V and 5 bases from J, with 12 bases between. The CDR3 length is 13 residues. Germline V CDR1 and CDR2: SGHAT, FQNNGV. CDR3 bases: TGTGCCAGCAGCGATCACAGGGTAACTGAAGCTTTCTTT. Residues: CASSDHRVTEAFF. Full variable domain (outside the CDR3, taken from reference TRBV11-2 and TRBJ1-1): EAGVAQSPRYKIIEKRQSVAFWCNPISGHATLYWYQQILGQGPKLLIQFQNNGVVDDSQLPKDRFSAERLKGVDSTLKIQPAKLEDSAVYLCASSDHRVTEAFFGQGTRLTVV.

The V call is TRBV12-5, the J call TRBJ1-1, with D possibly being TRBD1 (6 bases). This CDR3 has 13 residues. V was cut by 2 bases and J by 8 bases, with 12 bases left in between. CDR1 is LGHNT and CDR2 is FRNRAP in the germline V gene. The CDR3 protein is CASGLKDSREAFF. The CDR3 bases are TGTGCTAGTGGTTTGAAGGACAGCCGAGAAGCTTTCTTT.

This chain uses TRBV21-1 with TRBJ1-2; the table assigns TRBD1, which was not confirmed against the DNA. TRBV21-1 is a listed pseudogene. The CDR3 runs to 13 residues. CDR3 nucleotides: TGTGCCAGCAGCGGACAGGGAGGAGGTGGCTACACCTTC. This sequence encodes CASSGQGGGGYTF.

This clone was counted once. This chain connects TRBV5-6 to TRBJ2-5, with a tentative D call TRBD2 (5 bases). The CDR3 is made up of 14 amino acids. V was shortened by 0 bases and J by 5 bases, with 11 bases between the two germline ends. Germline CDR1 SGHDT, CDR2 YYEEEE. The CDR3 coding sequence is TGTGCCAGCAGCTTGGACTCCTCGGGGGAGACCCAGTACTTC. This gives the protein CASSLDSSGETQYF. Supplemented by reference TRBV5-6 and TRBJ2-5, the full variable domain reads DAGVTQSPTHLIKTRGQQVTLRCSPKSGHDTVSWYQQALGQGPQFIFQYYEEEERQRGNFPDRFSGHQFPNYSSELNVNALLLGDSALYLCASSLDSSGETQYFGPGTRLLVL.

CDR3 residues: CATRTGSGANVLTF. CDR3 in DNA: TGTGCCACGAGGACAGGCTCTGGGGCCAACGTCCTGACTTTC. This chain joins TRBV2 and TRBJ2-6; the match to TRBD1 covers 7 bases. With 10 bases clipped from V and 0 bases from J, the junction kept 3 bases outside the gene matches. The CDR3 is made up of 14 amino acids. Germline assignment: CDR1 SNHLY and CDR2 FYNNEI. The variable domain in full, with the rest retrieved from reference TRBV2 and TRBJ2-6, is EPEVTQTPSHQVTQMGQEVILRCVPISNHLYFYWYRQILGQKVEFLVSFYNNEISEKSEIFDDQFSVERPDGSNFTLKIRSTKLEDSAMYFCATRTGSGANVLTFGAGSRLTVL.

This sequence joins TRBV9 and TRBJ2-7, with D perhaps matching TRBD2 (6 bases). The CDR3 has 14 residues. Looked up from germline, CDR1 is SGDLS and CDR2 is YYNGEE. V shed 0 bases and J shed 0 bases, with 7 bases lying between them. In DNA form, the CDR3 reads TGTGCCAGCAGCGTAGACGGGAGCTCCTACGAGCAGTACTTC. Amino acid sequence: CASSVDGSSYEQYF.

This clone was detected once. The chain combines TRBV28 with TRBJ1-1; 7 bases line up with TRBD1. Germline CDR1 and CDR2: MDHEN and SYDVKM. The length of the CDR3 is 15 residues. The V gene end was trimmed by 6 bases and the J gene end by 1 base; junction bases not matched to a gene: 8. This CDR3 reads CASSDPRQGNTEAFF. In DNA, the CDR3 is TGTGCCAGCAGCGACCCCAGACAGGGGAACACTGAAGCTTTCTTT.

The V call is TRBV5-6, the J call TRBJ1-1, with no clear D. The ends were cut back, 4 bases at V and 0 bases at J, with 13 bases in the middle. The germline gives CDR1 SGHDT, CDR2 YYEEEE. The CDR3 has 15 residues. The CDR3 sequence is CASSDDFQMNTEAFF. For the CDR3, the DNA is TGTGCCAGCAGCGACGACTTTCAAATGAACACTGAAGCTTTCTTT.

V and J are TRBV5-1 and TRBJ1-3, with D unresolved. Trimming stripped 4 bases from V and 0 bases from J, with 14 bases between. The CDR3 totals 16 residues. Germline CDR1 SGHRS, CDR2 YFSETQ. The CDR3 reads CASSRTEVRSGNTIYF. As DNA, the CDR3 is TGCGCCAGCAGCCGGACGGAGGTTCGCTCTGGAAACACCATATATTTT.

V gene TRBV7-2 combines with J gene TRBJ2-2, with a possible D match to TRBD2 (6 bases). The CDR3 contains 15 residues. CDR1 is SGHTA and CDR2 is FQGNSA in the germline V gene. V was trimmed by 3 bases and J by 5 bases, leaving 13 bases between them. The CDR3: CASSFGGTVTGELFF. CDR3 in DNA: TGTGCCAGCAGCTTCGGCGGGACGGTGACCGGGGAGCTGTTTTTT. The variable domain in full, completed from reference TRBV7-2 and TRBJ2-2, reads GAGVSQSPSNKVTEKGKDVELRCDPISGHTALYWYRQSLGQGLEFLIYFQGNSAPDKSGLPSDRFSAERTGGSVSTLTIQRTQQEDSAVYLCASSFGGTVTGELFFGEGSRLTVL.

The chain uses TRBV5-5 and TRBJ1-5, with 7 bases lining up with TRBD1. Per the germline V gene, CDR1 is SGHKS and CDR2 is YYEKEE (reference sequence). The V and J ends lost 0 bases and 0 bases, in that order; junction bases with no gene match: 12. The CDR3 totals 19 residues. The CDR3 region is CASSLEGTENYYSNQPQHF. CDR3 nucleotide sequence: TGTGCCAGCAGCTTGGAGGGGACAGAAAACTATTATAGCAATCAGCCCCAGCATTTT.

The V and J genes are TRBV5-4 and TRBJ2-1, with D unresolved. The germline V gene has CDR1 SGHNT and CDR2 YYREEE (reference sequence). The CDR3 is 12 residues long. V lost 0 bases to trimming and J lost 8 bases, with 6 bases between them. The CDR3 DNA follows: TGTGCCAGCAGCTTGGCACGGGATGAGCAGTTCTTC. Protein sequence: CASSLARDEQFF.

This clone appeared a single time. The chain joins TRBV30 to TRBJ2-7; a possible D gene is TRBD2 (5 bases). The germline V gene has CDR1 GTSNPN and CDR2 SVGIG (reference sequence). V gave up 0 bases and J gave up 3 bases, with 6 bases separating them. The CDR3 length is 12 residues. In nucleotides, the CDR3 is TGTGCCTGGAGTGTTGCGGGCTACGAGCAGTACTTC. This encodes CAWSVAGYEQYF.

The chain employs TRBV6-1 and TRBJ1-6; D remains ambiguous. The germline V gene encodes CDR1 MNHNS and CDR2 SASEGT. Trimming pared 2 bases from V and 10 bases from J, leaving 9 bases between. There are 13 residues in the CDR3. CDR3 nucleotide sequence: TGTGCCAGCAGTGAATTGAGTGCCTCACCCCTCCACTTT. This encodes CASSELSASPLHF.

This chain uses TRBV19 with TRBJ1-1; D gene ambiguous. The V end was cut by 3 bases, the J end by 3 bases, with 14 bases between. Germline values: CDR1 LNHDA, CDR2 SQIVND (reference sequence). This CDR3 contains 15 residues. This CDR3 is CASSIGGIEDTEAFF. CDR3 bases: TGTGCCAGTAGTATCGGAGGGATTGAGGACACTGAAGCTTTCTTT.

The chain links TRBV10-3 to TRBJ2-1, with 8 bases that match TRBD2. CDR1 is ENHRY, CDR2 SYGVKD, per germline. Losses at the gene ends were 10 bases for V and 7 bases for J; bases not matched to a gene: 12. The CDR3 is 14 residues long. This chain's CDR3 is CATLAGPSGNEQFF. CDR3 nucleotide sequence: TGTGCCACGTTAGCGGGACCCTCCGGGAATGAGCAGTTCTTC.

The V call is TRBV6-5, the J call TRBJ1-4; a possible D gene is TRBD1 (5 bases). V lost 6 bases, J lost 10 bases, and 12 bases lay in between. The CDR3 spans 12 residues. CDR1 and CDR2 (germline): MNHEY, SVGAGI. The CDR3 coding sequence is TGTGCCAGCAGCCTTGGGGGGGGAAAACTGTTTTTT. Protein product: CASSLGGGKLFF.

Points on this clone: The same CDR3 can be traced to other DNA sequences in this sample. The gene calls are TRBV14 and TRBJ2-7, with a weak D call TRBD2 (6 bases). In germline, CDR1 is SGHDN, CDR2 FVKESK. Trimming took off 1 base at V and 3 bases at J, with 10 bases between the two ends. The CDR3 length is 14 residues. Written as DNA, the CDR3 is TGTGCCAGCAGCCAAGGGAGGGGTGTCTACGAGCAGTACTTC. Encoded protein: CASSQGRGVYEQYF.

The rearrangement joins TRBV9 to TRBJ1-1; no definite D call. The germline V gene has CDR1 SGDLS and CDR2 YYNGEE. The CDR3 length is 13 residues. Trimming shortened V by 4 bases and J by 1 base, and 8 bases separated the two germline ends. CDR3 amino acids: CASSRSGNTEAFF. CDR3 DNA sequence: TGTGCCAGCAGCCGCTCAGGGAACACTGAAGCTTTCTTT.

The chain uses TRBV28 and TRBJ2-6; 8 bases are a match to TRBD1. In germline, CDR1 is MDHEN, CDR2 SYDVKM. This CDR3 is 17 amino acids long. V was clipped by 4 bases and J by 3 bases; unmatched bases: 8. Here the CDR3 reads CASSSPSRGLGANVLTF. DNA of the CDR3: TGTGCCAGCAGTTCCCCGAGCAGGGGGCTTGGGGCCAACGTCCTGACTTTC.

In this sample, this clone turned up a few times. V usage is TRBV4-2 and J usage is TRBJ2-3; D ambiguous. CDR1 and CDR2 (germline): LGHNA, YNFKEQ. V was clipped by 2 bases and J by 5 bases, with 17 bases between them. CDR3 length: 16 residues. The CDR3 sequence: CASSQFRGRKGDTQYF. DNA for the CDR3: TGTGCCAGCAGCCAATTTAGAGGCCGGAAAGGAGATACGCAGTATTTT.

A single count supports this clone. The rearrangement uses TRBV9 and TRBJ1-4; 10 bases agree with TRBD1. The length of the CDR3 is 15 residues. Germline CDR1 SGDLS, CDR2 YYNGEE. With V trimmed by 3 bases and J by 8 bases, 7 bases remained unmatched. CDR3 DNA: TGTGCCAGCAGCGCGCAGAGGGACAGGGGAGAAAAACTGTTTTTT. Amino acid sequence: CASSAQRDRGEKLFF.